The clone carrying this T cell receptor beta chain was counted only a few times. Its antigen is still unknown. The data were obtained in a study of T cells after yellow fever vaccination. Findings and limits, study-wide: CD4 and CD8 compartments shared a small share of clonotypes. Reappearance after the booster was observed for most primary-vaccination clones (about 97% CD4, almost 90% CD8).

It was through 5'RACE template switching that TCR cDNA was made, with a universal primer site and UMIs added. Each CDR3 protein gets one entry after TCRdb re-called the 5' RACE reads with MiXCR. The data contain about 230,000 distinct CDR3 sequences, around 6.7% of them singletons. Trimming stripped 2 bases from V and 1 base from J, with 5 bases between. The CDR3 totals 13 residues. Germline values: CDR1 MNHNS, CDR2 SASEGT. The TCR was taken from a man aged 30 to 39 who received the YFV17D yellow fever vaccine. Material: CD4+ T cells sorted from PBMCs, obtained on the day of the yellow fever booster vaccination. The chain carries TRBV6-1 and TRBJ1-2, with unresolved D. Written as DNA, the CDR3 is TGTGCCAGCAGTGAAAGGATTAACTATGGCTACACCTTC. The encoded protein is CASSERINYGYTF.